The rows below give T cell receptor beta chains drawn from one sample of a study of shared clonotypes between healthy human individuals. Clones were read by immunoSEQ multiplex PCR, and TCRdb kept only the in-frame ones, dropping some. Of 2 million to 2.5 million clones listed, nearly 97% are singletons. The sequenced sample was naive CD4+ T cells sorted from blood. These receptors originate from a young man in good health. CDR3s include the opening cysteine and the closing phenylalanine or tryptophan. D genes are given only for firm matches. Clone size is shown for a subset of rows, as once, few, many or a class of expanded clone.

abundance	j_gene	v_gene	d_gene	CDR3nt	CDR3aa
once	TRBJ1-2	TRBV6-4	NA	TGTGCCAGCAGTTCCCATTCAGGGGTTGGTGGCTACACCTTC	CASSSHSGVGGYTF
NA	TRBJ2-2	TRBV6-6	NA	TGTGCCAGCAGTTATAAAGGGGGGAACACCGGGGAGCTGTTTTTT	CASSYKGGNTGELFF
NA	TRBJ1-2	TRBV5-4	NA	TGTGCCAGCAGCTTAAAGCAGGGTTCGGAAAAGGACTACACCTTC	CASSLKQGSEKDYTF
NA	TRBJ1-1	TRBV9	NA	TGTGCCAGCAGTGAGCCTGGAGGTTTGAACACTGAAGCTTTCTTT	CASSEPGGLNTEAFF
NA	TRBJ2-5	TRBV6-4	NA	TGTGCCAGCAGTGACTCTGGGGTAGGAGAGACCCAGTACTTC	CASSDSGVGETQYF
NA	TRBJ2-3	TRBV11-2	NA	TGTGCCAGCACCAAGTTTTCAGGGACCCCGAGCGCAGATACGCAGTATTTT	CASTKFSGTPSADTQYF
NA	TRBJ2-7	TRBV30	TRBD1	TGTGCCTGGAGTGGGACAGGGGGCTTCCAGTACTTC	CAWSGTGGFQYF
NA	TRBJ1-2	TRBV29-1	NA	TGCAGCGTTGATGGCTACACCTTC	CSVDGYTF
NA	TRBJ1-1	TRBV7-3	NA	TGTGCCAGCTCCCTAGTCGGGGGGGTCACAGGCGAAGCTTTCTTT	CASSLVGGVTGEAFF
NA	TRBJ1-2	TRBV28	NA	TGTGCCAGCAGATCCACAGGGAGCCCTAACTATGGCTACACCTTC	CASRSTGSPNYGYTF
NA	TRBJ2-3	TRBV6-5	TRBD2	TGTGCCAGCAGTTACTCGTATAGCGGGAGTTCAGATACGCAGTATTTT	CASSYSYSGSSDTQYF
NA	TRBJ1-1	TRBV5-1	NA	TGCGCCAGCAGCTTGGGAGTACAGACGAACACTGAAGCTTTCTTT	CASSLGVQTNTEAFF
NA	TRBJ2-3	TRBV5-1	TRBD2	TGCGCCAGCAGCTCCTTGACTAGCGGGAGGTTAACAGATACGCAGTATTTT	CASSSLTSGRLTDTQYF
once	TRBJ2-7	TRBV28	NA	TGTGCCAGCAGTGTGACTAGTCTCGAGCAGTACTTC	CASSVTSLEQYF
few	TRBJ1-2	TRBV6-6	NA	TGTGCCAGCAGTTACTCCGACAAGGTTAACTATGGCTACACCTTC	CASSYSDKVNYGYTF
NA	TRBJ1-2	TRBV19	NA	TGTGCCAGTAGTATTTTGGGAAATGGCTACACCTTC	CASSILGNGYTF
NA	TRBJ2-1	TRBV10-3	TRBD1	TGTGCCATCAATGTGGACAGGGATCACTACAATGAGCAGTTCTTC	CAINVDRDHYNEQFF
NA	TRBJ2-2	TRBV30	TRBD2	TGTGCCTGGAGCCGACTAGCGGGAGGGGGTGGCACCGGGGAGCTGTTTTTT	CAWSRLAGGGGTGELFF
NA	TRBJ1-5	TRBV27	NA	TGTGCCAGCAGTCCCCGGACGGGTCAGCCCCAGCATTTT	CASSPRTGQPQHF
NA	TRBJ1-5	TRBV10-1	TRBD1	TGCGCCAGCAGTGCGGACAGGGCTGGGCCCCAGCATTTT	CASSADRAGPQHF
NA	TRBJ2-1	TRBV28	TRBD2	TGTGCCAGCACCCCCGGAGGGGGCGGGGGGGTCAAGTTCTTC	CASTPGGGGGVKFF
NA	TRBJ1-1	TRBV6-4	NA	TGTGCCAGCAGTGAAGGGGGATATAACACTGAAGCTTTCTTT	CASSEGGYNTEAFF
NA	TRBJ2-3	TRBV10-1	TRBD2	TGCGCCAGCAGTAGAGCGGGATTGTTAGATACGCAGTATTTT	CASSRAGLLDTQYF
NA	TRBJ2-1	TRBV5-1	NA	TGCGCCAGCAGCTTGGACGTCGGCTCCTACAATGAGCAGTTCTTC	CASSLDVGSYNEQFF
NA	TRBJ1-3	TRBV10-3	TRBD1	TGTGCCATCAGTGAGAGGGACAGGAGCTCTGGAAACACCATATATTTT	CAISERDRSSGNTIYF
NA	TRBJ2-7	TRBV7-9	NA	TGTGCCAGCAGCTTACGGACACCTCCCTACGAGCAGTACTTC	CASSLRTPPYEQYF
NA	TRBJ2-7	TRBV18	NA	TGTGCCAGCTCACCACCAGAAGCTTACGAGCAGTACTTC	CASSPPEAYEQYF
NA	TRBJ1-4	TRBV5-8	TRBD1	TGTGCCAGCAGCCCCGGAGGGGGCGGGAAAAAACTGTTTTTT	CASSPGGGGKKLFF
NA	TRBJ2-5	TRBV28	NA	TGTGCCAGCAGCGGGGGTGACAGGGCCCAAGAGACCCAGTACTTC	CASSGGDRAQETQYF
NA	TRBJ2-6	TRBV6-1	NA	TGTGCCAGTTCTATCGGGGCCAACGTCCTGACTTTC	CASSIGANVLTF
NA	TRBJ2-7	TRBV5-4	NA	TGTGCCAGCAGCTTGGTGGGTCCCCCCTACGAGCAGTACTTC	CASSLVGPPYEQYF
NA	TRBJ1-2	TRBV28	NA	TGTGCCAGCAGAACCGACGGTTTCGGTGGCTACACCTTC	CASRTDGFGGYTF
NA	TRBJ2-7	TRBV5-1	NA	TGCGCCAGCAGCTTTGCCCTGGGGCAGACCTACGAGCAGTACTTC	CASSFALGQTYEQYF
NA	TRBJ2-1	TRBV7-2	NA	TGTGCCAGCAGCTCGCTAGCGCTCAGCTCCTACAATGAGCAGTTCTTC	CASSSLALSSYNEQFF
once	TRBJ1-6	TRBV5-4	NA	TGTGCCAGCAGCTTGGAGAGGGAGCCAAATTCACCCCTCCACTTT	CASSLEREPNSPLHF
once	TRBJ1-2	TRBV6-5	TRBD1	TGTGCCAGCGGGCGCAAGACAGGGGGCGGCTATGGCTACACCTTC	CASGRKTGGGYGYTF
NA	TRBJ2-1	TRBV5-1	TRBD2	TGCGCCAGCAGCTCCGCGGAGCGGGGGGCCGAGCAGTTCTTC	CASSSAERGAEQFF
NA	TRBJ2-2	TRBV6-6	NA	TGTGCCAGTTGTGGTGCCGGGGAGCTGTTTTTT	CASCGAGELFF
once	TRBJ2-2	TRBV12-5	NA	TGTGCTAGTGGTCTCGGACAGTTCGAAACCGGGGAGCTGTTTTTT	CASGLGQFETGELFF
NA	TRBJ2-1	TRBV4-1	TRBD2	TGCGCCAGCAGCCAACAAGAGGTAGCGGGAGGCACTGAGCAGTTCTTC	CASSQQEVAGGTEQFF
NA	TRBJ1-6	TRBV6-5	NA	TGTGCCAGCAGTTACTCAAGGGGCACGGATTCACCCCTCCACTTT	CASSYSRGTDSPLHF
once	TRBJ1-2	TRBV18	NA	TGTGCCAGCTCACCCGGAAATAACTATGGCTACACCTTC	CASSPGNNYGYTF
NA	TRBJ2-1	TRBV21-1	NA	TGTGCCAGCAGCAATCGACAGGGTATTTATGAGCAGTTCTTC	CASSNRQGIYEQFF
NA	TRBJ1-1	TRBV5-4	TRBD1	TGTGCCAGCAGCCCGACAGGACAGGGGGAAGCTGAAGCTTTCTTT	CASSPTGQGEAEAFF
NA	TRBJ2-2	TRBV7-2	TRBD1	TGTGCCAGCAGCTTCGACAGGGTTGTCGGGGAGCTGTTTTTT	CASSFDRVVGELFF
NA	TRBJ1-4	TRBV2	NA	TGTGCCAGCACCTTAAGGAGTGCAACTAATGAAAAACTGTTTTTT	CASTLRSATNEKLFF
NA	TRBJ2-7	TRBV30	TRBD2	TGTGCCTGGAGTGAGGTAGCGGGGATATACGAGCAGTACTTC	CAWSEVAGIYEQYF
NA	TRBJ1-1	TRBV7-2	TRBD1	TGTGCCAGCAGCTTGCAGGGGGCCGGAACTGAAGCTTTCTTT	CASSLQGAGTEAFF
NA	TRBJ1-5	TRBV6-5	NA	TGTGCCAGCAGTGCAGGGGATCACCAGCCCCAGCATTTT	CASSAGDHQPQHF
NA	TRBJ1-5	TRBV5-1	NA	TGCGCCAGCAGCTTGGACGACAACAGCAATCAGCCCCAGCATTTT	CASSLDDNSNQPQHF
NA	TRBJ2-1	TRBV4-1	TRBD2	TGCGCCAGCAGCCAAGGGACTAGCGGCCATGAGCAGTTCTTC	CASSQGTSGHEQFF
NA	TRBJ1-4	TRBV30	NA	TGTGCCTGGAGTGTGGCCAGGGGTCGGGAAAAACTGTTTTTT	CAWSVARGREKLFF
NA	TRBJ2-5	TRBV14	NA	TGTGCCAGCAGCCCGAAGGGGGGCAGGGCAGAGACCCAGTACTTC	CASSPKGGRAETQYF
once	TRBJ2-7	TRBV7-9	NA	TGTGCCAGCAGCTCGATTATCCGGGACATCTCCGGGGAGCAGTACTTC	CASSSIIRDISGEQYF